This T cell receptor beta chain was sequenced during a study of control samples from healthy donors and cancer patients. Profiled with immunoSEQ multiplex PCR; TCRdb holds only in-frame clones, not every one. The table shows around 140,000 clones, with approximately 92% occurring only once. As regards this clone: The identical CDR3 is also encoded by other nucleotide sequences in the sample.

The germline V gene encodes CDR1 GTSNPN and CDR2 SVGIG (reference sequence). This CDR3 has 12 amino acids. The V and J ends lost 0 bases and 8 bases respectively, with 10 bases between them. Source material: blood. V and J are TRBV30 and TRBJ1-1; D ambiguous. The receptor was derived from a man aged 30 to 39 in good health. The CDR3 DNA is TGTGCCTGGAGTGTACAACCGGGAGAAGCTTTCTTT. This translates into CAWSVQPGEAFF.